The rows below give T cell receptor beta chains drawn from one sample of a study of blood T cell repertoires in COVID-19. Produced via immunoSEQ multiplex PCR; TCRdb's table is partial and in-frame only. The profile shows roughly 160,000 clones, 70% to 90% of them singletons. Material for sequencing was peripheral blood. Every receptor here comes from a woman in her forties or fifties with COVID-19, enrolled during active disease. CDR3s include the opening cysteine and the closing phenylalanine or tryptophan.

length,V,CDR3
15,TRBV24-1,CATSEDRGEQETQYF
16,TRBV7-2,CASSSISGGAGETQYF
15,TRBV7-9,CASSWGQGVFEKLFF
15,TRBV4-2,CASSLGQGAAYEQYF
14,TRBV25-1,CASSDRQGYTEAFF
14,TRBV6-5,CASSPGQAPYEQYF
15,TRBV11-2,CASSLDVGGADTQYF
14,TRBV10-3,CAISEGQGNYGYTF
14,TRBV7-3,CASSSDRGLSEAFF
16,TRBV18,CASSPPSGGQGNEQFF
14,TRBV28,CASSLLRDNSPLHF
16,TRBV4-1,CASSQDPGLAANEQFF
17,TRBV14,CASSQGRDRGLDTEAFF
13,TRBV6-5,CASRDSSGETQYF
15,TRBV4-1,CASSQDAGGTYEQYF
17,TRBV6-2/TRBV6-3,CASSKDRAPSTNEKLFF
15,TRBV30,CAWSVPQGLSYGYTF
16,TRBV9,CASSVVAGARDTEAFF
16,TRBV7-2,CASSNPGLAGVNEQFF
17,TRBV11-3,CASSGGLAGGRTDTQYF
15,TRBV7-6,CASSLGGWGNTEAFF
15,TRBV5-4,CASSSAGTKPYEQYF
18,TRBV5-1,CASSPSGGAGKLYNEQFF
17,TRBV3-1/TRBV3-2,CASSPSGAGGSYNEQFF
13,TRBV28,CASVSTGDQPQHF
12,TRBV30,CAWSLQSGGYTF
13,TRBV29-1,CSVDSGGSYEQYF
13,TRBV4-1,CASLPPGGTEAFF
15,TRBV5-8,CASSSGDFRTDTQYF
16,TRBV5-6,CASSSSRLAGADTQYF
13,TRBV12-5,CASGYVGRSEQFF
12,TRBV2,CASILGGDGYTF
15,TRBV7-9,CASSSGQGGLYGYTF
15,TRBV3-1/TRBV3-2,CASSQGQGFHNEQFF
18,TRBV2,CASRSSGGSGGASATQYF
14,TRBV10-3,CAISEEGASSPLHF
15,TRBV11-3,CASSPRRQGAGELFF
18,TRBV28,CASKEWGLQRGTNEKLFF
15,TRBV7-2,CASSLVGHPPDTQYF
17,TRBV4-1,CASSQTGLPVPGNTIYF
17,TRBV2,CASRELPLAGANNEQFF
13,TRBV19,CASATSITDTQYF
15,TRBV18,CASSTTGGLSQPQHF
15,TRBV6-5,CASRPTTGSSYEQYF
13,TRBV27,CASARVANYGYTF
15,TRBV2,CASRPTSGGGDTQYF
16,TRBV11-3,CASSLEAGGITDTQYF
14,TRBV6-5,CASSYSAGVSEQYF